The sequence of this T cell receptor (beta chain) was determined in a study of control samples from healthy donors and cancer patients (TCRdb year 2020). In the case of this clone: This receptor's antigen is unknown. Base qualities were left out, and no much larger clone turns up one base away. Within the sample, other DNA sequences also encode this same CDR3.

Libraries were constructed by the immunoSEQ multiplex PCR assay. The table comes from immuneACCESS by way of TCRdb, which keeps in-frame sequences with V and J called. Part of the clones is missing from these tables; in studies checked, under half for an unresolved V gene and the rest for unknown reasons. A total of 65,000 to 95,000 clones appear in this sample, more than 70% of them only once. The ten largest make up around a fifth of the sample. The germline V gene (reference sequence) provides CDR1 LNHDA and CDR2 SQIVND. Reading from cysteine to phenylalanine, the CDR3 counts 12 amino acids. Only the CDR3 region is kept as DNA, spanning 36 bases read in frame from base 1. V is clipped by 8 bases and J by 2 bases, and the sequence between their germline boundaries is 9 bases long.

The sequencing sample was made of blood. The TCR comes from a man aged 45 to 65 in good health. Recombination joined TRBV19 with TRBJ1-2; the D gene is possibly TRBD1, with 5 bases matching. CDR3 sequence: CASSPGNYGYTF. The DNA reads TGTGCCAGTTCCCCAGGGAACTATGGCTACACCTTC.